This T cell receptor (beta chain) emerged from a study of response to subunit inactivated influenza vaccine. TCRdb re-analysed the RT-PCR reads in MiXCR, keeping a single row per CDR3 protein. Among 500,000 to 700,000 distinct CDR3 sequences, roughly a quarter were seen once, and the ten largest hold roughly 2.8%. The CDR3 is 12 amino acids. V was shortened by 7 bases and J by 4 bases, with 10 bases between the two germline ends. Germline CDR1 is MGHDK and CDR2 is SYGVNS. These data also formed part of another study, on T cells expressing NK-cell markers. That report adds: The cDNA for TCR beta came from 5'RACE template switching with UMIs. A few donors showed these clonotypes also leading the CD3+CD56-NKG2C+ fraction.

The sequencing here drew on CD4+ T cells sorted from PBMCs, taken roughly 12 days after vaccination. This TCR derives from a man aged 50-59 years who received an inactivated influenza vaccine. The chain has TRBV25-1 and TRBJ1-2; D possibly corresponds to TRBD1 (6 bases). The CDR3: CASTGAGYGYTF. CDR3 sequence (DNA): TGTGCCAGCACGGGGGCAGGCTATGGCTACACCTTC.